This TCR beta chain was identified in a study of cytotoxic CD8 clonotypes in ibrutinib-treated CLL. This clone was counted only a few times. Libraries were prepared by immunoSEQ multiplex PCR; TCRdb keeps only in-frame clonotypes and omits some of them. Of 35,000 or so clones in the sample, 60% to 80% were seen once. Germline assignment: CDR1 MNHNS and CDR2 SASEGT. There are 12 residues in the CDR3. The V and J ends lost 7 bases and 4 bases respectively, with 10 bases between them. Frozen-stored PBMCs produced approximately 2 micrograms of genomic DNA for TCR beta libraries. The sequence was collected from a human donor with chronic lymphocytic leukemia. This sample comprised PBMCs, obtained at disease progression, from a patient treated with ibrutinib. The gene calls are TRBV6-1 and TRBJ1-1; no firm D call. The CDR3 DNA reads TGTGCCAGCAAGGAAGGCTCCACTGAAGCTTTCTTT. Its translation: CASKEGSTEAFF.